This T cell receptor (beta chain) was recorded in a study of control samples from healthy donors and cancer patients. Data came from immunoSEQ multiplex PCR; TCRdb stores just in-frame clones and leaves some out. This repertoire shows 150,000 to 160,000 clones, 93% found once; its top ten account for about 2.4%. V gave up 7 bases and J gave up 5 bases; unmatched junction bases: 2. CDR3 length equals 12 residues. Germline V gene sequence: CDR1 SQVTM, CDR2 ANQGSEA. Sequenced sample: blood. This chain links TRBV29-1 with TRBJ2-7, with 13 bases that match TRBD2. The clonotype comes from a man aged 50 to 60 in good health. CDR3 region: CSAGTSGDEQYF. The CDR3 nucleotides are TGCAGCGCCGGGACTAGCGGGGACGAGCAGTACTTC.